Listed here are 3 T cell receptor beta chains from one sample, sequenced in a study of T-cell reconstitution after alpha-beta-depleted transplantation in children. Preparation of the TCRbeta library was carried out with unique molecular identifiers. TCRdb used MiXCR to reprocess the PCR reads, holding one entry per CDR3 protein. Of hundreds of thousands of distinct CDR3 sequences listed, less than 9% are singletons. Sequenced here: PBMCs, mostly from graft donor cells, sampled 180 days after TCRalphabeta/CD19-depleted stem cell transplant. The receptor source for this set is a male patient younger than 18 who had a stem cell transplant for acute lymphoblastic leukemia, so the T cells may come from the graft donor.

This clonotype was seen at least ten times. The chain links TRBV6-2 or TRBV6-3 to TRBJ1-4, with D maybe TRBD1 (5 bases). From germline, CDR1 is MNHEY and CDR2 SVGEGT. CDR3 length: 15 amino acids. V lost 6 bases to trimming and J lost 4 bases, with 15 bases between them. The CDR3 loop is CASSFLGRGNEKLFF. CDR3 nucleotide sequence: TGTGCCAGCAGCTTCCTCGGGAGGGGTAATGAAAAACTGTTTTTT.

This clonotype has a count of ten or more. The V and J genes are TRBV12-3 or TRBV12-4 and TRBJ2-5; 9 positions match TRBD2. This CDR3 contains 17 residues. V trimming: 2 bases; J trimming: 5 bases; junction bases outside the gene matches: 12. CDR3 DNA: TGTGCCAGCAGTTTATTCGGCGCGGGGGGGCCAAAGGAGACCCAGTACTTC. Translation: CASSLFGAGGPKETQYF.

This clonotype was recorded at least ten times. The CDR3 region is CASSQEGTRLDIQYF. CDR3 in DNA: TGCGCCAGCAGCCAAGAGGGCACAAGGTTGGACATTCAGTACTTC. The chain links TRBV4-3 to TRBJ2-4; D not resolved. This CDR3 has 15 residues. Looked up from germline, CDR1 is LGHNA and CDR2 is YSLEER. Trimming left V 0 bases short and J 8 bases short, with 14 bases between.